These T cell receptor beta chains were read from a single sample in a study of CD39 and CD103 CD8 tumor-infiltrating T cells. Profiled with immunoSEQ multiplex PCR; TCRdb holds only in-frame clones, not every one. The repertoire consists of approximately 17,000 clones, with under 95% occurring once and the leading ten covering roughly 4.2%. Sequencing was performed on CD8+ T cells sorted from blood. These receptors originate from a human donor with head and neck squamous cell carcinoma. The CDR3 runs from the conserved cysteine through the conserved F or W. A D gene is named only where the DNA matches it firmly. For some rows the clone size is stated as once, few or many, or as a class when expanded; others skip it.

v_call	cdr3_length	clone_size	d_call	j_call	cdr3_nt	cdr3_aa
TRBV7-8	14	.	.	TRBJ2-1	TGTGCCAGCAGCTTAAGTACCGGTTACAATGAGCAGTTCTTC	CASSLSTGYNEQFF
TRBV19	14	.	.	TRBJ2-2	TGTGCCAGTAGTATAGTTGGCAACTCCGGGGAGCTGTTTTTT	CASSIVGNSGELFF
TRBV2	13	once	.	TRBJ1-1	TGTGCCAGCAGGCCGAATTGGGGGTCTGAAGCTTTCTTT	CASRPNWGSEAFF
TRBV5-6	15	.	.	TRBJ1-4	TGTGCCAGCAGCTTCGCCGGGACCTATCCCGGGGGACTGTTTTTT	CASSFAGTYPGGLFF
TRBV19	13	.	TRBD1	TRBJ2-7	TGTGCCAGTAGTGGAGTAGGGGGCAACGAGCAGTACTTC	CASSGVGGNEQYF
TRBV5-1	16	.	.	TRBJ1-4	TGCGCCAGCAGCTTGAGTCCCGGGGGCCTAAATGAAAAACTGTTTTTT	CASSLSPGGLNEKLFF
TRBV2	18	.	TRBD1	TRBJ2-2	TGTGCCAGCAGCCCCGAGGGACAGGCAGACGCGAACACCGGGGAGCTGTTTTTT	CASSPEGQADANTGELFF
TRBV2	15	few	.	TRBJ1-1	TGTGCCAGCATCGACCCCCAAATTTTGGGCACTGAAGCTTTCTTT	CASIDPQILGTEAFF
TRBV9	16	.	.	TRBJ2-7	TGTGCCAGCAGCGTAGGGGGGGAGGCCAGGTACTACGAGCAGTACTTC	CASSVGGEARYYEQYF
TRBV4-1	15	.	.	TRBJ1-6	TGCGCCAGCAGCCAAGATGAGGGCGGTTATTCACCCCTCCACTTT	CASSQDEGGYSPLHF
TRBV27	15	.	TRBD2	TRBJ2-1	TGTGCCAGCACCCCCCTTATAGCGGGGGTTGGTGAGCAGTTCTTC	CASTPLIAGVGEQFF
TRBV7-8	15	once	TRBD1	TRBJ2-1	TGTGCCAGCAGCCTACGGGACAGTCCCTACAATGAGCAGTTCTTC	CASSLRDSPYNEQFF
TRBV13	12	.	.	TRBJ2-1	TGTGCCAGCCGGCTTAGTGGTGGTGAGCAGTTCTTC	CASRLSGGEQFF
TRBV7-2	15	.	.	TRBJ2-2	TGTGCCAGCAGCCCCACACACGATAGCCCCGGGGAGCTGTTTTTT	CASSPTHDSPGELFF
TRBV6-5	16	.	.	TRBJ1-2	TGTGCCAGCAGTTACAATGTGTTAGGGGGTAACTATGGCTACACCTTC	CASSYNVLGGNYGYTF
TRBV7-8	16	.	.	TRBJ1-1	TGTGCCAGCAGCGGAAGGTCAGCTATCATGAACACTGAAGCTTTCTTT	CASSGRSAIMNTEAFF
TRBV7-9	15	once	.	TRBJ2-5	TGTGCCAGCAGCTTAGCACAGGGACGGCAAGAGACCCAGTACTTC	CASSLAQGRQETQYF
TRBV15	14	.	TRBD1	TRBJ1-2	TGTGCCACCAGCAGAGAGGGACAGCTCTATGGCTACACCTTC	CATSREGQLYGYTF
TRBV7-9	16	.	.	TRBJ2-7	TGTGCCAGCAGCTGGTCCCTCTCTAGGGGAGGCAACGAGCAGTACTTC	CASSWSLSRGGNEQYF
TRBV10-1	13	.	.	TRBJ2-3	TGCGCCAGCAGTATAGGACCGTCAGATACGCAGTATTTT	CASSIGPSDTQYF
TRBV28	15	once	TRBD1	TRBJ2-7	TGTGCCAGCACACCGGGACAGTCGGACTCCTACGAGCAGTACTTC	CASTPGQSDSYEQYF
TRBV7-3	15	.	.	TRBJ2-1	TGTGCCAGCAGCCAAATCCTGGGACCATACAATGAGCAGTTCTTC	CASSQILGPYNEQFF
TRBV19	13	.	TRBD2	TRBJ2-7	TGTGCCAGCCGACAGCGAGGGAGGGTCGAGCAGTACTTC	CASRQRGRVEQYF